This T cell receptor (beta chain) was captured by sequencing in a study of blood T cell repertoires in COVID-19. Overall study context: From the United States, Italy and Spain came samples of acute and convalescent COVID-19.

The CDR3 loop spans 15 amino acids. Germline-derived CDR1 and CDR2 are MGHRA and YSYEKL. The V and J ends lost 2 bases and 4 bases, in that order; junction bases with no gene match: 6. Sequencing was performed with immunoSEQ multiplex PCR; in TCRdb, only in-frame clones are kept and a portion is missing. The profile shows tens of thousands of clones, roughly 84% of them singletons. The receptor was isolated from a man in his fifties or sixties with acute or convalescent COVID-19. Source material: peripheral blood. The chain recombines TRBV4-1 with TRBJ1-2; TRBD1 matches at 8 bases. CDR3 coding DNA: TGCGCCAGCAGCCAAACAGGGGGATTTGGCTATGGCTACACCTTC. Protein product: CASSQTGGFGYGYTF.